The next 17 T cell receptor beta chains were all read from a single sample in a study of metastatic and nonmetastatic thyroid tumors. None of the patients had undergone any treatment ahead of thyroid surgery. TCRdb ran MiXCR on the PCR reads. The data show around 30,000 clones, 15% to 20% seen once. The sequenced material came from blood. These receptors all stem from a female donor with papillary thyroid cancer or a benign thyroid nodule (not recorded which). Some clones in this sample may be carry-over from other donors' samples.

V is TRBV6-9 and J is TRBJ2-7; 9 bases are a match to TRBD2. V shed 7 bases and J 6 bases; nucleotides not matched to a gene: 4. The CDR3 loop spans 12 amino acids. Germline-derived CDR1 and CDR2 are MNHGY and SVAAGI. The CDR3 DNA sequence: TGTGCCAGCATTACACTAGCGGGCGAGCAGTACTTC. Translating gives CASITLAGEQYF.

This clone turned up a few times. This sequence joins TRBV10-3 and TRBJ2-5, with TRBD1 as a possible D gene (6 bases). Germline values: CDR1 ENHRY, CDR2 SYGVKD. V dropped 5 bases and J dropped 3 bases, with 10 bases sitting between them. This CDR3 is 13 amino acids long. CDR3 DNA sequence: TGTGCCATCAGTCCGGGACATGAAGAGACCCAGTACTTC. This translates into CAISPGHEETQYF.

Ten or more counts support this clone. The chain uses TRBV30 and TRBJ1-4; the D is unclear. The V end lost 2 bases, the J end lost 5 bases, and 21 bases lay between the germline ends. The CDR3 covers 17 residues. Germline values: CDR1 GTSNPN, CDR2 SVGIG (reference sequence). The CDR3 loop is CAWSLSGLRSFNEKLFF. CDR3 coding DNA: TGTGCCTGGAGTCTGTCCGGGCTTCGGAGTTTCAATGAAAAACTGTTTTTT.

The chain links TRBV13 to TRBJ1-6; D is uncertain. The CDR3 extends over 15 amino acids. The ends were cut back, 6 bases at V and 1 base at J, with 10 bases in the middle. Germline V gives CDR1 PRHDT, CDR2 FYEKMQ (reference sequence). The CDR3, as DNA: TGTGCCAGCAGAGAGGTGGGGTCCTATAATTCACCCCTCCACTTT. It codes for CASREVGSYNSPLHF.

This clone was detected many times. The V gene is TRBV5-6, the J gene TRBJ1-6; the D is unclear. CDR1 is SGHDT and CDR2 is YYEEEE in the germline V gene. V was shortened by 0 bases and J by 14 bases, with 18 bases between the two germline ends. CDR3 size: 15 residues. The CDR3 spells CASSLDPSTSTALHF. CDR3 nucleotide sequence: TGTGCCAGCAGCTTGGATCCTAGTACCAGCACCGCCCTCCACTTT.

As regards this clone: Within the sample, other DNA sequences also encode this same CDR3. The chain links TRBV10-3 to TRBJ2-2; D possibly corresponds to TRBD2 (5 bases). Per the germline V gene, CDR1 is ENHRY and CDR2 is SYGVKD. Trimming pared 4 bases from V and 4 bases from J, leaving 31 bases between. The CDR3 covers 21 residues. The DNA of the CDR3 is TGTGCCATCAGTGGGCGTGTTACTAGTGGTAGGGCCAGAGGCCTCACCGGGGAGCTGTTTTTT. Its protein is CAISGRVTSGRARGLTGELFF.

This clone has ten or more counts. V and J are TRBV11-1 and TRBJ1-2; 11 bases agree with TRBD1. The CDR3 totals 16 residues. Germline trimming cut 5 bases from V and 3 bases from J; bases unmatched to any gene: 8. The V gene's germline CDR1 is SGHAT and CDR2 FQDESV (reference sequence). The CDR3 bases are TGTGCCAGCAGCAGACGGACAGGGGGCTTCGACTATGGCTACACCTTC. It is translated as CASSRRTGGFDYGYTF.

At least ten counts were recorded for this clone. The genes are TRBV9 and TRBJ1-2; 7 bases match TRBD1. Germline-derived CDR1 and CDR2 are SGDLS and YYNGEE. This CDR3 region has 14 residues. Unmatched junction bases numbered 15, after V lost 3 bases and J lost 13 bases. CDR3 residues: CASSGGGMTGKSTF. In nucleotides, the CDR3 is TGTGCCAGCAGCGGGGGCGGGATGACAGGGAAGTCCACCTTC.

This clone was seen repeatedly, ten times or more. This chain joins TRBV6-2 or TRBV6-3 and TRBJ1-2; a weak D match, TRBD1 (5 bases). The CDR3 runs to 14 residues. V lost 2 bases to trimming and J lost 2 bases, with 9 bases between them. In germline, CDR1 is MNHEY, CDR2 SVGEGT. The CDR3 here is CASSYQTANYGYTF. CDR3 nucleotide sequence: TGTGCCAGCAGTTACCAGACAGCAAACTATGGCTACACCTTC.

This clone has at least ten counts. The chain links TRBV7-2 to TRBJ2-7, with 10 bases matching TRBD2. This CDR3 is built from 15 residues. The J segment lost 7 bases and the V segment lost 5 bases, leaving 11 bases of the junction unmatched. Germline V gene data show CDR1 as SGHTA and CDR2 as FQGNSA. DNA of the CDR3: TGTGCCAGCAGCCCCCCAGCGGGAGGGTCAGTTGAGCAGTACTTC. It specifies CASSPPAGGSVEQYF.

This clone is medium-sized. The chain carries TRBV2 and TRBJ2-7; 10 bases agree with TRBD2. V shed 8 bases and J 3 bases; nucleotides not matched to a gene: 4. CDR1 SNHLY and CDR2 FYNNEI come from the germline V gene. This CDR3 region has 13 residues. The CDR3 DNA is TGTGCCAGCCGGACTAGCGGATTCTACGAGCAGTACTTC. Translating gives CASRTSGFYEQYF.

In its sample, this clone is medium-sized. The rearrangement joins TRBV6-1 to TRBJ2-7, with unresolved D. Germline CDR1 reads MNHNS; CDR2 reads SASEGT. V was clipped by 6 bases and J by 2 bases, with 14 bases between them. CDR3 length: 14 residues. CDR3 bases: TGTGCCAGCAGCGCCGGGTCACATACCTACGAGCAGTACTTC. This gives the protein CASSAGSHTYEQYF.

In the case of this clone: One junction end does not reproduce the germline sequence, and a read error may be involved. The rearrangement joins TRBV12-3 or TRBV12-4 to TRBJ2-1, with D perhaps matching TRBD1 or TRBD2 (5 bases each). The CDR3 extends over 11 amino acids. The CDR3 protein is CASRTGHEQFF. For the CDR3, the DNA is TGTGCCAGCAGGACGGGGCATGAGCAATTCTTC.

This clone has just one count. The junction departs from germline at one end; a sequencing error may be responsible. V usage is TRBV9 and J usage is TRBJ2-2; D possibly corresponds to TRBD2 (5 bases). This CDR3 is built from 15 residues. Germline CDR1 reads SGDLS; CDR2 reads YYNGEE. The CDR3 here is CAISNRPSNTGELFF. As DNA, the CDR3 is TGTGCCATCAGCAATAGGCCCTCGAACACCGGGGAGCTTTTTTTT.

The CDR3 DNA sequence: TGTGCCAGCAGTGATTGGGAGGTGGGGAACTATGGCTACACCTTC. It specifies CASSDWEVGNYGYTF. V gene TRBV2 combines with J gene TRBJ1-2, with D unclear. The CDR3 is 15 amino acids. Trimming left V 3 bases short and J 2 bases short, with 13 bases between. Germline CDR1 and CDR2: SNHLY and FYNNEI.

The sample holds many counts of this clone. J is TRBJ2-7 and V is TRBV20-1, with D tentatively TRBD1 (5 bases). V gave up 3 bases and J gave up 1 base, with 19 bases separating them. Germline values: CDR1 DFQATT, CDR2 SNEGSKA (reference sequence). This CDR3 is 16 amino acids long. The CDR3 sequence: CSASPSTGGFSYEQYF. The CDR3 coding sequence is TGCAGTGCTAGCCCCAGTACAGGCGGCTTTTCCTACGAGCAGTACTTC.

This clone has ten or more counts. The gene calls are TRBV5-4 and TRBJ2-3, with TRBD2 as a possible D gene (5 bases). CDR1 SGHNT and CDR2 YYREEE come from the germline V gene (reference sequence). The CDR3 extends over 18 amino acids. Trimming left V 2 bases short and J 0 bases short, with 19 bases between. CDR3 coding DNA: TGTGCCAGCAGCTTAAGGCGGTTCGACTACTCTAGCACAGATACGCAGTATTTT. This translates into CASSLRRFDYSSTDTQYF.